This record looks at one T cell receptor (beta chain) sequence and its context. Its target is not known. Different DNA sequences within this sample yield the same CDR3. The sample belongs to a study of cytomegalovirus exposure and HLA in healthy donors. Profiling relied on immunoSEQ multiplex PCR, and the TCRdb table lists in-frame clones only, not all of them. The sample includes under 150,000 clones, more than 85% of them seen just once. There are 14 residues in the CDR3. The germline gives CDR1 SGHTA, CDR2 FQGNSA. Deletions cut 1 base from V and 2 bases from J, with 6 bases between. The study, taken as a whole, reports: Clusters of TCRs from the first cohort tended to co-occur in the roughly 120 validation repertoires (as a later analysis found). Overall, approximately 180 TCR beta chains were annotated as cytomegalovirus-associated. In vitro testing confirmed three CMV-associated chains as specific for CMV antigens.

It was the approximately 130-subject validation cohort, separate from the approximately 620-subject first cohort, to which the donors belonged. The source material was PBMCs. This TCR was sampled from a man between 18 and 29 years old in good health and CMV-seropositive. The chain employs TRBV7-2 and TRBJ1-5; D possibly corresponds to TRBD1 (6 bases). The CDR3 DNA reads TGTGCCAGCAGCTTAGGACAGGGCAATCAGCCCCAGCATTTT. It translates to CASSLGQGNQPQHF. The full variable domain, rest sourced from reference TRBV7-2 and TRBJ1-5, is GAGVSQSPSNKVTEKGKDVELRCDPISGHTALYWYRQSLGQGLEFLIYFQGNSAPDKSGLPSDRFSAERTGGSVSTLTIQRTQQEDSAVYLCASSLGQGNQPQHFGDGTRLSIL.